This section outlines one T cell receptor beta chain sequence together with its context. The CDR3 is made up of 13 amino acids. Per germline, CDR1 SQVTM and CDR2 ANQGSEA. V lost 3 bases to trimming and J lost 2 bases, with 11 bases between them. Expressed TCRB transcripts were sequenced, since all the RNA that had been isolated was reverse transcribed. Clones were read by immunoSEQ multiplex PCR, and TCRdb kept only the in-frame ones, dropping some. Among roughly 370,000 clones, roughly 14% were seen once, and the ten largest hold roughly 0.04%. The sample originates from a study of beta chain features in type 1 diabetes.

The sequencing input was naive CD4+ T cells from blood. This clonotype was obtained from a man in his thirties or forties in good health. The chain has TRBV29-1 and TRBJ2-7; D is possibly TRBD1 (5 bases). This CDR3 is CSVEPGSTYEQYF. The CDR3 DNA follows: TGCAGCGTTGAGCCAGGGTCTACCTACGAGCAGTACTTC.